This T cell receptor (beta chain) comes out of a study of response to subunit inactivated influenza vaccine. Regarding the study as a whole: It was the authors' suggestion that each seasonal influenza vaccination recruits few new T cells.

This clonotype has at least ten counts. Its antigen is currently unknown. TCRdb ran MiXCR on the RT-PCR reads and lists one entry per CDR3 protein. This table holds roughly 570,000 distinct CDR3 sequences, 13% to 15% found once. Sample: PBMCs from blood, taken 11 to 12 days after vaccination. The receptor's source is a man aged 50 to 60 who received an inactivated influenza vaccine.

Here the CDR3 DNA reads TGCAGCGTTGAAGCATCGAGTAAAAGGCAACAGTACTTC. Translated, it gives CSVEASSKRQQYF. The chain recombines TRBV29-1 with TRBJ2-7; D remains ambiguous. This CDR3 spans 13 amino acids. The germline gives CDR1 SQVTM, CDR2 ANQGSEA. The ends were cut back, 1 base at V and 10 bases at J, with 17 bases in the middle.